These 17 T cell receptor beta chains were sequenced from one sample in a study of blood T cells in healthy people across ages. With a J-beta primer mix and a sample-barcoded 5' primer, a second PCR ran roughly 7 to 11 cycles. From the 5' RACE reads, TCRdb called clonotypes with MiXCR, one entry per CDR3 protein. The sample yields 1.5 million to 2 million distinct CDR3 sequences, 25% to 30% seen once. The sample was blood. All receptors derive from a woman aged 25 to 39 in good health.

The gene calls are TRBV5-1 and TRBJ2-7; TRBD2 matches 8 bases. CDR1 and CDR2 (germline): SGHRS, YFSETQ. J gave up 2 bases and V 4 bases, and 11 bases lay outside the gene matches. The CDR3 is made up of 16 amino acids. The CDR3 is CASSPEVSGKTYEQYF. CDR3 DNA sequence: TGCGCCAGCAGCCCGGAGGTTAGCGGGAAGACCTACGAGCAGTACTTC.

A few counts support this clonotype. This chain connects TRBV29-1 to TRBJ2-7, with 8 bases matching TRBD1. V was pared by 4 bases and J by 6 bases, with 8 bases of the junction left unmatched. CDR3 size: 13 residues. The germline CDR1 and CDR2 sequences are SQVTM and ANQGSEA. CDR3 amino acids: CSVVSGQGVEQYF. The CDR3 coding sequence is TGCAGCGTTGTGAGTGGACAGGGTGTCGAGCAGTACTTC.

The sample holds a few counts of this clonotype. The CDR3 nucleotides are TGTGCCAGCAGCGTAGAACAGGGCCCCTACAATGAGCAGTTCTTC. This sequence encodes CASSVEQGPYNEQFF. V gene TRBV9 combines with J gene TRBJ2-1; tentatively, D is TRBD1 (6 bases). The CDR3 length is 15 residues. The V end was cut by 0 bases, the J end by 2 bases, with 9 bases between. Per germline, CDR1 SGDLS and CDR2 YYNGEE.

At least ten counts were recorded for this clonotype. The chain recombines TRBV15 with TRBJ2-1; 11 bases match TRBD2. Germline V gives CDR1 LNHNV, CDR2 YYDKDF (reference sequence). CDR3 length: 15 residues. The V and J ends lost 4 bases and 3 bases, in that order; junction bases with no gene match: 2. CDR3 loop: CATSTGTSGYNEQFF. In DNA form, the CDR3 reads TGTGCCACCAGCACCGGGACTAGCGGCTACAATGAGCAGTTCTTC.

Only a few counts were recorded for this clonotype. The chain uses TRBV20-1 and TRBJ1-6; the D is unclear. Germline-derived CDR1 and CDR2 are DFQATT and SNEGSKA (reference sequence). V was trimmed by 0 bases and J by 7 bases, leaving 13 bases between them. CDR3 length: 15 amino acids. The CDR3 coding sequence is TGCAGTGCTAGAGATCCTATAGGAGGGAATTCACCCCTCCACTTT. Its translation: CSARDPIGGNSPLHF.

This clonotype came up a few times. The chain is built from TRBV9 and TRBJ2-5, with no clear D. V was clipped by 0 bases and J by 5 bases, with 14 bases between them. The CDR3 totals 15 residues. Germline V lookup: CDR1 SGDLS, CDR2 YYNGEE. CDR3 sequence (DNA): TGTGCCAGCAGCGTAGATTTGTCCGTAGGGGAGACCCAGTACTTC. It translates to CASSVDLSVGETQYF. The whole variable domain, remainder taken from reference TRBV9 and TRBJ2-5, is DSGVTQTPKHLITATGQRVTLRCSPRSGDLSVYWYQQSLDQGLQFLIQYYNGEERAKGNILERFSAQQFPDLHSELNLSSLELGDSALYFCASSVDLSVGETQYFGPGTRLLVL.

This rearrangement joins TRBV6-5 to TRBJ2-1, with TRBD2 as a possible D gene (6 bases). Germline-derived CDR1 and CDR2 are MNHEY and SVGAGI. The length of the CDR3 is 14 residues. The V and J ends lost 2 bases and 6 bases respectively, with 11 bases between them. This CDR3 reads CASSYARGSNEQFF. The CDR3 DNA sequence: TGTGCCAGCAGTTACGCACGGGGGTCCAATGAGCAGTTCTTC.

The chain's CDR3 is CASRERWGNQPQHF. CDR3 DNA: TGTGCCAGCCGCGAGCGGTGGGGCAATCAGCCCCAGCATTTT. The chain links TRBV7-2 to TRBJ1-5, with unresolved D. The CDR3 is made up of 14 amino acids. V was cut by 8 bases and J by 2 bases, with 13 bases left in between. Germline V lookup: CDR1 SGHTA, CDR2 FQGNSA. Supplemented by reference TRBV7-2 and TRBJ1-5, the full variable domain reads GAGVSQSPSNKVTEKGKDVELRCDPISGHTALYWYRQSLGQGLEFLIYFQGNSAPDKSGLPSDRFSAERTGGSVSTLTIQRTQQEDSAVYLCASRERWGNQPQHFGDGTRLSIL.

Only one count was recorded for this clonotype. The chain has TRBV2 and TRBJ2-5; tentatively, D is TRBD2 (5 bases). The ends were cut back, 5 bases at V and 5 bases at J, with 15 bases in the middle. The CDR3 is 14 residues long. The germline gives CDR1 SNHLY, CDR2 FYNNEI. Here the CDR3 DNA reads TGTGCCAGCAGTAATAGACCACGAGGGGAGACCCAGTACTTC. It codes for CASSNRPRGETQYF.

The genes are TRBV29-1 and TRBJ2-1, with D perhaps given as TRBD1 or TRBD2 (5 bases each). V lost 8 bases, J lost 1 base, and 18 bases lay in between. CDR3 size: 15 residues. Germline V gene data show CDR1 as SQVTM and CDR2 as ANQGSEA. The CDR3 DNA is TGCAGCTTCCATCCTCGGGACCAGTCCTACAATGAGCAGTTCTTC. Translated, it gives CSFHPRDQSYNEQFF.

The table lists this clonotype with a few counts. The CDR3 spells CASRVDRGPFYEQYF. Written as DNA, the CDR3 is TGTGCCAGCAGAGTTGACAGGGGGCCTTTTTACGAGCAGTACTTC. The chain recombines TRBV2 with TRBJ2-4; TRBD1 aligns across 10 bases. The J call is in doubt because the DNA end fits TRBJ2-7 better. CDR3 length equals 15 residues. Looked up from germline, CDR1 is SNHLY and CDR2 is FYNNEI.

The V call is TRBV9, the J call TRBJ1-2, with TRBD1 identical over 8 bases. CDR3 size: 12 residues. V dropped 3 bases and J dropped 8; count of bases not matched to a gene: 3. The V gene's germline CDR1 is SGDLS and CDR2 YYNGEE. The CDR3 is CASSGGTGGYTF. Written as DNA, the CDR3 is TGTGCCAGCAGCGGGGGGACAGGAGGCTACACCTTC.

The J gene is TRBJ1-2, the V gene TRBV29-1; D call uncertain. Trimming removed 8 bases at V and 4 bases at J, with 14 bases between. This CDR3 is built from 12 residues. Germline V gene sequence: CDR1 SQVTM, CDR2 ANQGSEA. The CDR3 loop reads CSTVEGGYGYTF. CDR3 nucleotide sequence: TGCAGCACTGTAGAGGGCGGCTATGGCTACACCTTC.

V is TRBV28 and J is TRBJ2-7; D might be TRBD2 (6 bases). Looked up from germline, CDR1 is MDHEN and CDR2 is SYDVKM. V was trimmed by 7 bases and J by 10 bases, leaving 23 bases between them. The CDR3 has 14 residues. CDR3 amino acids: CASNTAGLGEAQYF. Written as DNA, the CDR3 is TGTGCCAGCAACACGGCGGGGCTGGGGGAGGCCCAGTACTTC.

Regarding this clonotype: This may stem from a read error, because a much larger clone lies one nucleotide away. The rearrangement uses TRBV29-1 and TRBJ2-5, with 8 positions matching TRBD2. The DNA end is more similar to TRBJ2-1, so the J call may be wrong. The CDR3 is 15 residues long. CDR1 and CDR2 from the germline V gene are SQVTM and ANQGSEA. The CDR3 protein is CSVEGSGMFQETQFF. In nucleotides, the CDR3 is TGCAGCGTTGAAGGTAGCGGGATGTTCCAAGAGACCCAGTTCTTC.

The genes are TRBV11-2 and TRBJ2-3; D not certain. The germline V and J ends were trimmed by 4 bases and 6 bases, with 8 bases remaining between them. Per germline, CDR1 SGHAT and CDR2 FQNNGV. The CDR3 extends over 12 amino acids. CDR3 in DNA: TGTGCCAGCAGCTCTCTGGTTGATACGCAGTATTTT. Its translation: CASSSLVDTQYF.

The gene calls are TRBV12-3 or TRBV12-4 and TRBJ2-3; perhaps TRBD1 as D (6 bases). Trimming removed 3 bases from V and 3 bases from J, with 16 bases in between. This CDR3 has 16 residues. CDR3 DNA: TGTGCCAGCAGTTTTGGGGGCGCGCCCGGAACAGATACGCAGTATTTT. Its protein product is CASSFGGAPGTDTQYF.